This T cell receptor beta chain stems from a study of T-cell reconstitution after alpha-beta-depleted transplantation in children. Study-level findings and limits: Several hundred expanded graft clones reportedly were the source of alpha-beta T cells about two months after transplant. The authors attributed T-cell counts and diversity one year after transplant mostly to newly produced T cells. Recipient T cells and thymic progenitors that survived gave rise to the high TCRbeta diversity observed at day 60 in some patients.

Construction of the TCRbeta library involved unique molecular identifiers. TCRdb re-called the PCR reads with MiXCR, one entry per CDR3 protein. The data contain 500,000 to 600,000 distinct CDR3 sequences, 25% to 30% of them singletons. This clonotype was found a few times. Its antigen is still unknown. Germline V gives CDR1 MDHEN, CDR2 SYDVKM. Trimming pared 3 bases from V and 1 base from J, leaving 10 bases between. The CDR3 runs 15 residues. The rearrangement links TRBV28 to TRBJ1-5; the D is unclear. The receptor was derived from a boy in the first two years of life with Wiskott-Aldrich syndrome, due to receive a stem cell transplant. The starting material was PBMCs, obtained before TCRalphabeta/CD19-depleted stem cell transplant. CDR3: CASSFGAGSNQPQHF. CDR3 DNA sequence: TGTGCCAGCAGTTTTGGCGCGGGGAGCAATCAGCCCCAGCATTTT.